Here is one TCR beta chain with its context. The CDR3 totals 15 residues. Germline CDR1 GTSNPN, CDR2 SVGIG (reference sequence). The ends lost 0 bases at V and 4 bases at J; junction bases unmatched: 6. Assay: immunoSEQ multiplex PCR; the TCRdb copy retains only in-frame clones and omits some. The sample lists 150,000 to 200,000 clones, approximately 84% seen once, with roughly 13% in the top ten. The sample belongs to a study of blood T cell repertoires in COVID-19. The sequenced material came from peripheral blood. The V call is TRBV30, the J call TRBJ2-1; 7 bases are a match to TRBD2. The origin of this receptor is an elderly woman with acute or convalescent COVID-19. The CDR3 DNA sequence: TGTGCCTGGAGTGTTGGGGGGGGTCCATACAATGAGCAGTTCTTC. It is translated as CAWSVGGGPYNEQFF.